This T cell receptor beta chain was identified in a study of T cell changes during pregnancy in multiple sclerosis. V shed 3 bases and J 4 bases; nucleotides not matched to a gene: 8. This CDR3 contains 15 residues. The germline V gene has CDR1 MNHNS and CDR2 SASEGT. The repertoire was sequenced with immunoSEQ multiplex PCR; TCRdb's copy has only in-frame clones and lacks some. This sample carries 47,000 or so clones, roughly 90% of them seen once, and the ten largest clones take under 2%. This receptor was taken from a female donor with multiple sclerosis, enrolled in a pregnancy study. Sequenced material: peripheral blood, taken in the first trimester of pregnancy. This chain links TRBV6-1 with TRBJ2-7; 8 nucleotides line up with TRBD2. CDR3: CASSESSGSFYEQYF. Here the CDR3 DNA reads TGTGCCAGCAGTGAGTCCAGCGGGAGCTTTTACGAGCAGTACTTC.